These 8 T cell receptor beta chains came from one sample sequenced in a study of beta chain features in type 1 diabetes (dated by TCRdb to between 2017 and 2018). Results and caveats for the whole study, not just this receptor: A moderate but significant shortening of TCRB CDR3 length was observed in type 1 diabetes patients in all four CD4+ subsets.

The library relied on the immunoSEQ multiplex PCR assay. The entire isolated RNA was reverse transcribed using the High Capacity cDNA Reverse Transcription Kit, and thus expressed TCRB transcripts were sequenced. The immuneACCESS repertoire file appears here via TCRdb, limited to in-frame rearrangements. These files lack a portion of the clones; in checked studies, under half of the deficit traces to unresolved V genes, and the cause of the others is not known. This sample comprises approximately 140,000 clones, roughly 10% of them detected only once. About 0.7% of the sample lies in the top ten. No cognate antigen is known for these TCRs. What was sequenced was central memory CD4+ T cells from blood. These receptor sequences come from a man in his thirties or forties with type 1 diabetes.

This clone turned up a few times. V is TRBV5-4 and J is TRBJ1-5, with D possibly matching TRBD1 (6 bases). Trimming took off 3 bases at V and 7 bases at J, with 11 bases between the two ends. The CDR3 spans 13 residues. Germline CDR1 reads SGHNT; CDR2 reads YYREEE (reference sequence). As DNA, the CDR3 is TGTGCCAGCAGCTCAACAGGGAAACAGCCCCAGCATTTT. It specifies CASSSTGKQPQHF.

The rearrangement uses TRBV7-3 and TRBJ2-7; 8 nucleotides align to TRBD1. The junction had 4 bases not matched to a gene; V was cut back by 2 bases and J by 7 bases. CDR1 and CDR2 from the germline V gene are SGHTA and FQGTGA. This CDR3 spans 13 amino acids. The CDR3 loop reads CASSLGQGREQYF. As DNA, the CDR3 is TGTGCCAGCAGCTTAGGACAGGGACGGGAGCAGTACTTC.

This clone was seen a few times. J is TRBJ2-7 and V is TRBV15, with D possibly matching TRBD1 (6 bases). Germline CDR1 reads LNHNV; CDR2 reads YYDKDF (reference sequence). There are 15 residues in the CDR3. The V gene lost 4 bases and the J gene lost 1 base, with 14 bases spanning the gap. CDR3 DNA: TGTGCCACCAGCATCGACCCTCAGGGGTCCTACGAGCAGTACTTC. Its protein product is CATSIDPQGSYEQYF.

The J gene is TRBJ2-5, the V gene TRBV9; 8 nucleotides match TRBD1. This CDR3 is 15 amino acids long. The germline V gene encodes CDR1 SGDLS and CDR2 YYNGEE. Unmatched junction bases numbered 8, after V lost 4 bases and J lost 3 bases. The CDR3 coding sequence is TGTGCCAGCAGCTCCTCCGGGACAGGCGAAGAGACCCAGTACTTC. Translating gives CASSSSGTGEETQYF.

As DNA, the CDR3 is TGTGCCAGCAGCTTAGATCCGGGTGGAGGCCGCGAAAAACTGTTTTTT. Translating it yields CASSLDPGGGREKLFF. The chain links TRBV11-2 to TRBJ1-4; D is undetermined. The CDR3 is 16 amino acids. Between the trimmed V and J ends, which lost 0 bases and 8 bases, there was a span of 16 bases. CDR1 and CDR2 from the germline V gene are SGHAT and FQNNGV.

The chain couples TRBV19 to TRBJ1-2; a weak D match, TRBD1 (5 bases). The V and J ends lost 5 bases and 4 bases respectively, with 11 bases between them. Germline CDR1 LNHDA, CDR2 SQIVND (reference sequence). The CDR3 contains 13 residues. CDR3 sequence: CASSQGTAYGYTF. In DNA form, the CDR3 reads TGTGCCAGTAGTCAGGGTACTGCCTATGGCTACACCTTC.

The chain is built from TRBV5-1 and TRBJ2-3; the D gene is possibly TRBD2 (6 bases). This CDR3 has 17 residues. Trimming stripped 5 bases from V and 0 bases from J, with 19 bases between. Looked up from germline, CDR1 is SGHRS and CDR2 is YFSETQ. This CDR3 is CASSWPVTAGSTDTQYF. CDR3 in DNA: TGCGCCAGCAGTTGGCCCGTGACCGCGGGGAGCACAGATACGCAGTATTTT.

This clone has only one observation. The V and J genes are TRBV9 and TRBJ1-4; unclear D gene. Germline CDR1 SGDLS, CDR2 YYNGEE. V lost 3 bases and J lost 6, with 12 bases in between. This CDR3 region has 14 residues. CDR3 region: CASSARSVDEKLFF. The CDR3 DNA reads TGTGCCAGCAGCGCCCGAAGCGTTGATGAAAAACTGTTTTTT.